The clone carrying this T cell receptor beta chain came up many times. What it recognizes is unknown. This sample stems from a study of T cells in Graves' hyperthyroidism and ophthalmopathy. Study overall: Staff took peripheral blood when the initial diagnosis was made, before any treatment began.

Diagnosis rested on symptoms, serum thyroxine and TRAb, thyroid ultrasound, and orbital computed tomography. The PBMCs studied were ones that came from 8 to 10 ml fresh peripheral blood. General study findings and limits: In the blood, most expanded thyroid clonotypes above 0.001 appeared as well.

V shed 9 bases, J shed 4 bases, and the junction held 6 bases outside the gene matches. The V gene's germline CDR1 is LNHDA and CDR2 SQIVND (reference sequence). The CDR3 is 13 residues long. TCR beta CDR3 regions were amplified from RNA transcripts. The HTBI primer set was used in a first-round RT-PCR of the TCR CDR3. TCRdb reprocessed the multiplex PCR reads with MiXCR, giving one entry per CDR3 protein. This table holds about 300,000 distinct CDR3 sequences, approximately 15% found once. The receptor was derived from a woman aged 40 to 50 with Graves' hyperthyroidism. The rearrangement uses TRBV19 and TRBJ1-5, with 7 nucleotides matching TRBD1. The sequencing input was blood. The CDR3 protein is CASSRDRNQPQHF. In DNA, the CDR3 is TGTGCCAGCAGCCGGGACAGAAATCAGCCCCAGCATTTT.